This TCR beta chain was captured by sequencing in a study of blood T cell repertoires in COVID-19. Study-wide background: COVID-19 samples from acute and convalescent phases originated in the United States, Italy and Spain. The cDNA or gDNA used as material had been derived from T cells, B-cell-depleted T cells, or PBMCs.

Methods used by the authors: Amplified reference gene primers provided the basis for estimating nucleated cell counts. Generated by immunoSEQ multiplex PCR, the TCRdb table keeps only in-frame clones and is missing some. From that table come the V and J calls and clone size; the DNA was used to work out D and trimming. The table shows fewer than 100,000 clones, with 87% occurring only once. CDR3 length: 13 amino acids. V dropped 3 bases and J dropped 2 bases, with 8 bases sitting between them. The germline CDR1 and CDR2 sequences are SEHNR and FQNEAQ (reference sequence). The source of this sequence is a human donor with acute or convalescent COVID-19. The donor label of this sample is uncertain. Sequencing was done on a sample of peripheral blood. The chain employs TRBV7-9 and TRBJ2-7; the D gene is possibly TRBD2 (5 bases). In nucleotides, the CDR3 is TGTGCCAGCAGCTTCGGGGAGCCCTACGAGCAGTACTTC. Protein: CASSFGEPYEQYF.